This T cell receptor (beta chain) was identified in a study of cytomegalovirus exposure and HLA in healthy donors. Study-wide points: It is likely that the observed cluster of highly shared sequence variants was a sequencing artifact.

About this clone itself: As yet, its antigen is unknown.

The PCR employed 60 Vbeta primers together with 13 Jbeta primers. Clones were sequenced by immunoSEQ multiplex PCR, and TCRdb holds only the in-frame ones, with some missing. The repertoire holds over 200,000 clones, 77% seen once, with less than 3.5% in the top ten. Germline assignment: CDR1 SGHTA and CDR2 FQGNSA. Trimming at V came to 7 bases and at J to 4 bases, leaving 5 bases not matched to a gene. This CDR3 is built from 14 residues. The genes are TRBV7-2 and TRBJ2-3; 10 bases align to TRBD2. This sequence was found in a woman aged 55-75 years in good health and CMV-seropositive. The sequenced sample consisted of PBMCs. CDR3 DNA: TGTGCCAGCACCCCGGGACTAGCGTCAGATACGCAGTATTTT. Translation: CASTPGLASDTQYF.